This TCR beta chain was identified in a study of stem cell transplantation in POMP-related autoinflammatory disease. V dropped 3 bases and J dropped 7 bases, with 15 bases sitting between them. Germline V CDR1 and CDR2: SNHLY, FYNNEI. The length of the CDR3 is 14 residues. Assay used: immunoSEQ multiplex PCR; TCRdb lists only in-frame clones, some missing. The table includes about 32,000 clones, 88% detected once. This clone was found a few times. This TCR came from a human donor with POMP-related autoinflammation and immune dysregulation (PRAID). The chain links TRBV2 to TRBJ1-1; the D gene is possibly TRBD1 (5 bases). The specimen was CD4+ T cells from PBMCs, collected before stem cell transplantation. The CDR3 DNA sequence: TGTGCCAGCAGTGACTCGGGAACAGGCGTTGAAGCTTTCTTT. Translated: CASSDSGTGVEAFF.